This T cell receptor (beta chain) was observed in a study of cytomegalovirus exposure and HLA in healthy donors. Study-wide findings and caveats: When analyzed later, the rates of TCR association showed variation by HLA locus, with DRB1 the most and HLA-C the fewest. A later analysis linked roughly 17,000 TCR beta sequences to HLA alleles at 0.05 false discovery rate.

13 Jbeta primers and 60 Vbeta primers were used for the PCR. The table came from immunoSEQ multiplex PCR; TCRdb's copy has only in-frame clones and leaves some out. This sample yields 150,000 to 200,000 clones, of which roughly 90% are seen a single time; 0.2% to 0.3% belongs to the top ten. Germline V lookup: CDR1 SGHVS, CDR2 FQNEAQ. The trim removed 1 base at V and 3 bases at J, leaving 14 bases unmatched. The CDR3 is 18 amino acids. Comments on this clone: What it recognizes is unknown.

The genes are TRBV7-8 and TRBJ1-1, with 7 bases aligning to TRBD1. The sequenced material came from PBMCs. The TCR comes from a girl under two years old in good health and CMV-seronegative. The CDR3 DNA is TGTGCCAGCAGCTTAGGCGTCGGGACAGCCTCCCCGTACACTGAAGCTTTCTTT. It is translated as CASSLGVGTASPYTEAFF.